This T cell receptor (beta chain) comes out of a study of T-cell memory formation after mild COVID-19. As to this clonotype: Its specificity is unknown.

TCRdb called the 5' RACE reads again in MiXCR, with one record for every CDR3 protein. The table has roughly 150,000 distinct CDR3 sequences, around 25% seen once. The germline V gene encodes CDR1 DFQATT and CDR2 SNEGSKA (reference sequence). The CDR3 runs to 14 residues. With 0 bases removed from V and 6 bases from J, the gap between germline ends came to 14 bases. Study-wide results and limits: Pre-infection memory carried some responding clones, suggesting that cross-reactive memory joined.

V usage is TRBV20-1 and J usage is TRBJ1-1; D is ambiguous. The sequence was collected from an adult woman who had mild COVID-19 (a few samples of this study predate the infection). Cell type and time point are not known. The sample consisted of PBMCs or a T cell subset sorted from them (not recorded which). The CDR3: CSARDRLVGAEAFF. The DNA for the CDR3 is TGCAGTGCTAGAGATCGTTTGGTTGGGGCTGAAGCTTTCTTT.